Shown below are 6 T cell receptor beta chains from a single sample sequenced in a study of shared clonotypes between healthy human individuals (dated by TCRdb to about 2020). For the CD8 naive samples, CD45RO-negative cells were positively selected for CCR7, yielding a CD45RA+CCR7+ population from which TemRA cells were excluded. Library prep was done by the immunoSEQ multiplex PCR assay. The source is immuneACCESS, and TCRdb retained only in-frame sequences with V and J called. Part of the clones is not carried over; for the studies checked, unresolved V genes explain less than half of this, and the remainder is unexplained. Within this sample are around 2.1 million clones, with around 93% of them counted one time only. The ten largest account for approximately 1.7% of the sample. Sequencing was done on a sample of naive CD8+ T cells from PBMCs. Read against the paper, the sample's cell subset or site label means: CD45RA+CCR7+. The receptors derive from a man between 18 and 35 years old in good health. Some clones in this sample may be carry-over from other donors' samples.

J is TRBJ1-1 and V is TRBV7-9; 9 bases line up with TRBD1. CDR3 length: 15 amino acids. The trim removed 5 bases at V and 7 bases at J, leaving 11 bases unmatched. Germline assignment: CDR1 SEHNR and CDR2 FQNEAQ (reference sequence). As DNA, the CDR3 is TGTGCCAGCAGCCCCGCCCCCGGGACAGGGATTGAAGCTTTCTTT. As protein: CASSPAPGTGIEAFF.

The count of this clone is one. The chain carries TRBV7-8 and TRBJ1-3; tentatively, D is TRBD1 (5 bases). Germline-derived CDR1 and CDR2 are SGHVS and FQNEAQ. Trimming took 5 bases from V and 0 from J, leaving 11 bases between them. This CDR3 spans 15 amino acids. The CDR3 coding sequence is TGTGCCAGCAGCCATGACAGAAGCTCTGGAAACACCATATATTTT. It is translated as CASSHDRSSGNTIYF.

The chain links TRBV27 to TRBJ2-1, with D possibly being TRBD2 (5 bases). Germline V CDR1 and CDR2: MNHEY, SMNVEV (reference sequence). CDR3 length: 16 amino acids. Trimming removed 6 bases at V and 6 bases at J, with 21 bases between. The CDR3 is CASRLRRTGTLNEQFF. The CDR3 DNA sequence: TGTGCCAGCAGATTGCGTCGGACGGGAACCCTCAATGAGCAGTTCTTC.

The chain employs TRBV9 and TRBJ1-4; 8 bases map to TRBD1. The CDR3 has 15 amino acids. In germline, CDR1 is SGDLS, CDR2 YYNGEE. The junction had 5 bases not matched to a gene; V was cut back by 1 base and J by 6 bases. DNA of the CDR3: TGTGCCAGCAGCGTAACCGGGACAGGCCATGAAAAACTGTTTTTT. Translated, it gives CASSVTGTGHEKLFF. The entire variable domain, with the rest obtained from reference TRBV9 and TRBJ1-4, is as follows: DSGVTQTPKHLITATGQRVTLRCSPRSGDLSVYWYQQSLDQGLQFLIQYYNGEERAKGNILERFSAQQFPDLHSELNLSSLELGDSALYFCASSVTGTGHEKLFFGSGTQLSVL.

CDR3 nucleotides: TGTGCCTGGAGTGTTTTAGGGATTAACTATGGCTACACCTTC. This codes for CAWSVLGINYGYTF. The chain has TRBV30 and TRBJ1-2, with D hard to call. V gave up 0 bases and J gave up 1 base, with 9 bases separating them. CDR3 length equals 14 residues. CDR1 and CDR2 (germline): GTSNPN, SVGIG (reference sequence).

This chain connects TRBV28 to TRBJ1-1, with D unresolved. This CDR3 is built from 13 residues. V lost 6 bases, J lost 4 bases, and 12 bases lay in between. CDR1 is MDHEN, CDR2 SYDVKM, per germline. CDR3: CASSRRRTTEAFF. CDR3 in DNA: TGTGCCAGCAGCCGTAGGCGGACCACTGAAGCTTTCTTT.